A single sample is the source of the 32 T cell receptor beta chains below, sequenced in a study of blood T cell repertoires in COVID-19. Measured with immunoSEQ multiplex PCR; TCRdb has only the in-frame clones, and not every one. The sample carries around 140,000 clones, roughly 86% recorded once. The sequenced material came from PBMCs or T cells enriched from blood (not recorded which). These receptors were obtained from a woman in her forties or fifties with acute COVID-19.

The chain carries TRBV7-6 and TRBJ2-3; 16 bases line up with TRBD2. The junction had 9 bases not matched to a gene; V was cut back by 5 bases and J by 4 bases. CDR3 size: 18 residues. Germline lookup yields CDR1 SGHVS and CDR2 FNYEAQ. The CDR3, as DNA: TGTGCCAGCAGCCAGGGGGGACTAGCGGGAGGGCGGGCAGATACGCAGTATTTT. It specifies CASSQGGLAGGRADTQYF.

This clone came up a few times. V gene TRBV7-9 combines with J gene TRBJ2-1; TRBD2 agrees at 13 bases. V gave up 5 bases and J gave up 10 bases; unmatched junction bases: 8. This CDR3 spans 15 amino acids. Germline lookup yields CDR1 SEHNR and CDR2 FQNEAQ (reference sequence). The CDR3 here is CASSEGLAGRGEQFF. CDR3 nucleotide sequence: TGTGCCAGCAGCGAGGGACTAGCGGGGAGAGGAGAGCAGTTCTTC.

The chain links TRBV20-1 to TRBJ2-5, with 10 bases matching TRBD2. This CDR3 is built from 14 residues. V gave up 3 bases and J gave up 9 bases; unmatched junction bases: 10. Germline CDR1 reads DFQATT; CDR2 reads SNEGSKA (reference sequence). In nucleotides, the CDR3 is TGCAGTGCTAGTGGGCTAGCGGGAGTTTCAGCCCAGTACTTC. This codes for CSASGLAGVSAQYF.

CDR3 amino acids: CASSIPDAQENYGYTF. CDR3 coding DNA: TGTGCCAGTAGTATCCCGGACGCACAGGAAAACTATGGCTACACCTTC. The chain combines TRBV19 with TRBJ1-2; TRBD1 is a possible D gene (5 bases). The CDR3 consists of 16 residues. Germline V gives CDR1 LNHDA, CDR2 SQIVND (reference sequence). Trimming took 3 bases from V and 2 from J, leaving 16 bases between them. The variable domain in full, completed from reference TRBV19 and TRBJ1-2, reads DGGITQSPKYLFRKEGQNVTLSCEQNLNHDAMYWYRQDPGQGLRLIYYSQIVNDFQKGDIAEGYSVSREKKESFPLTVTSAQKNPTAFYLCASSIPDAQENYGYTFGSGTRLTVV.

The CDR3 region is CASSRSGSDEKLFF. The CDR3 DNA sequence: TGTGCCAGCAGCCGGTCAGGGTCGGATGAAAAACTGTTTTTT. This chain connects TRBV28 to TRBJ1-4, with D tentatively TRBD1 (5 bases). CDR3 length: 14 residues. The V and J ends lost 6 bases and 6 bases respectively, with 14 bases between them. Per the germline V gene, CDR1 is MDHEN and CDR2 is SYDVKM.

This chain uses TRBV19 with TRBJ1-5; TRBD1 aligns across 9 bases. Germline V CDR1 and CDR2: LNHDA, SQIVND (reference sequence). Trimming removed 5 bases from V and 6 bases from J; junction bases left unmatched: 8. The CDR3 length is 15 residues. The CDR3 region is CASSSAGQGRQPQHF. The DNA of the CDR3 is TGTGCCAGTAGTTCGGCGGGACAGGGTCGTCAGCCCCAGCATTTT.

This clone was detected a few times. Here the CDR3 DNA reads TGTGCCTGGAGTGTACAGTCTAGCGCGAACACCGGGGAGCTGTTTTTT. Amino acid sequence: CAWSVQSSANTGELFF. This sequence joins TRBV30 and TRBJ2-2; possible D gene TRBD2, 6 bases. The CDR3 has 16 amino acids. V shed 0 bases and J shed 0 bases, with 11 bases lying between them. Germline-derived CDR1 and CDR2 are GTSNPN and SVGIG (reference sequence).

The chain combines TRBV15 with TRBJ2-3, with D perhaps TRBD1 (6 bases). V was pared by 0 bases and J by 8 bases, with 12 bases between. The CDR3 is 14 amino acids. The germline V gene has CDR1 LNHNV and CDR2 YYDKDF (reference sequence). The CDR3 nucleotides read TGTGCCACCAGCAGAGACCCACAGGGCCTTACGCAGTATTTT. Encoded protein: CATSRDPQGLTQYF.

V gene TRBV5-1 combines with J gene TRBJ1-1, with D hard to call. This CDR3 contains 13 residues. Germline CDR1 and CDR2: SGHRS and YFSETQ. Trimming cost V 0 bases and J 6 bases, with 9 bases left between them. CDR3 sequence (DNA): TGCGCCAGCAGCTTGGGATACGGAGCTGAAGCTTTCTTT. Translating it yields CASSLGYGAEAFF.

The chain uses TRBV5-1 and TRBJ2-3, with 8 bases that match TRBD2. The CDR3 is made up of 15 amino acids. The V segment lost 3 bases and the J segment 1 base; nucleotides outside the gene matches: 4. Germline V gene data show CDR1 as SGHRS and CDR2 as YFSETQ. This CDR3 reads CASSSAGGRTDTQYF. CDR3 DNA: TGCGCCAGCAGCTCCGCGGGGGGACGCACAGATACGCAGTATTTT.

This chain connects TRBV24-1 to TRBJ2-1; maybe TRBD2 (5 bases). V lost 4 bases to trimming and J lost 4 bases, with 7 bases between them. This CDR3 comprises 13 residues. Germline V CDR1 and CDR2: KGHDR, SFDVKD. The CDR3 here is CATSDPGYNEQFF. DNA for the CDR3: TGTGCCACCAGTGACCCGGGATACAATGAGCAGTTCTTC.

The chain couples TRBV5-1 to TRBJ2-2; TRBD1 matches at 7 bases. The ends lost 4 bases at V and 0 bases at J; junction bases unmatched: 9. The germline gives CDR1 SGHRS, CDR2 YFSETQ. This CDR3 has 17 residues. In nucleotides, the CDR3 is TGCGCCAGCAGCATAATCTCCGGGACAGCGAACACCGGGGAGCTGTTTTTT. This sequence encodes CASSIISGTANTGELFF.

The J gene is TRBJ2-1, the V gene TRBV5-5; unclear D gene. V was cut by 0 bases and J by 7 bases, with 11 bases left in between. There are 14 residues in the CDR3. Per the germline V gene, CDR1 is SGHKS and CDR2 is YYEKEE (reference sequence). The CDR3 sequence is CASSLGLPLNEQFF. CDR3 sequence (DNA): TGTGCCAGCAGCTTGGGGCTCCCGTTAAATGAGCAGTTCTTC.

The chain joins TRBV6-5 to TRBJ2-7; D is possibly TRBD2 (5 bases). V was trimmed by 6 bases and J by 6 bases, leaving 18 bases between them. CDR3 length: 14 amino acids. Germline lookup yields CDR1 MNHEY and CDR2 SVGAGI. The CDR3 loop reads CASRPAPETIEQYF. DNA of the CDR3: TGTGCCAGCAGGCCGGCCCCCGAGACTATCGAGCAGTACTTC.

The chain couples TRBV2 to TRBJ1-2; D may be TRBD1 (6 bases). The CDR3 is 13 amino acids. Per germline, CDR1 SNHLY and CDR2 FYNNEI. The V gene lost 7 bases and the J gene lost 2 bases, with 11 bases spanning the gap. The CDR3 region has the DNA TGTGCCAGCAAGGAAACAGGGAACTATGGCTACACCTTC. Translated, it gives CASKETGNYGYTF. Supplemented by reference TRBV2 and TRBJ1-2, the full variable domain reads EPEVTQTPSHQVTQMGQEVILRCVPISNHLYFYWYRQILGQKVEFLVSFYNNEISEKSEIFDDQFSVERPDGSNFTLKIRSTKLEDSAMYFCASKETGNYGYTFGSGTRLTVV.

This clone occurred a few times. The chain links TRBV7-9 to TRBJ2-3; D remains ambiguous. V lost 0 bases, J lost 2 bases, and 9 bases lay in between. The CDR3 contains 15 residues. Germline CDR1 reads SEHNR; CDR2 reads FQNEAQ (reference sequence). CDR3: CASSLAHAHTDTQYF. The CDR3 nucleotides are TGTGCCAGCAGCTTAGCACACGCACACACAGATACGCAGTATTTT.

The CDR3 DNA reads TGTGCCAGCAGCCGACAGACAGGGGTTAACTATGGCTACACCTTC. Residues: CASSRQTGVNYGYTF. V gene TRBV3-1 (or the pseudogene TRBV3-2) combines with J gene TRBJ1-2, with 8 bases aligning to TRBD1. The germline V gene has CDR1 LGHDT and CDR2 YNNKEL (reference sequence). The CDR3 is made up of 15 amino acids. V lost 4 bases and J lost 1; bases outside the gene matches: 5.

The chain employs TRBV5-1 and TRBJ2-7; D is perhaps TRBD1 (6 bases). CDR1 SGHRS and CDR2 YFSETQ come from the germline V gene. The V and J ends lost 4 bases and 1 base respectively, with 15 bases between them. The CDR3 sequence is 15 residues long. CDR3 in DNA: TGCGCCAGCAGCCCCGGGCACAGGGAATCCTACGAGCAGTACTTC. This encodes CASSPGHRESYEQYF. The whole variable domain, remainder taken from reference TRBV5-1 and TRBJ2-7, is KAGVTQTPRYLIKTRGQQVTLSCSPISGHRSVSWYQQTPGQGLQFLFEYFSETQRNKGNFPGRFSGRQFSNSRSEMNVSTLELGDSALYLCASSPGHRESYEQYFGPGTRLTVT.

The V call is TRBV7-8, the J call TRBJ1-3; D may be TRBD1 (6 bases). Trimming left V 4 bases short and J 3 bases short, with 25 bases between. The CDR3 spans 19 residues. Germline CDR1 reads SGHVS; CDR2 reads FQNEAQ. The CDR3 coding sequence is TGTGCCAGCAGCTATGCGAGGGGGGTGGGAGGGGCCGATGGAAACACCATATATTTT. This sequence encodes CASSYARGVGGADGNTIYF.

The chain couples TRBV14 to TRBJ2-2; possibly TRBD2 for D (5 bases). V lost 4 bases and J 7 bases, leaving 22 bases between the germline ends. Looked up from germline, CDR1 is SGHDN and CDR2 is FVKESK. The CDR3 extends over 17 amino acids. Written as DNA, the CDR3 is TGTGCCAGCAGCCGCGCCCCCACCGGGCTGAGCGGCGGGGAGCTGTTTTTT. Its translation: CASSRAPTGLSGGELFF.

CDR3 in amino acids: CASRLTGSNYGYTF. DNA of the CDR3: TGTGCCAGCAGGCTGACAGGGTCGAACTATGGCTACACCTTC. The chain couples TRBV2 to TRBJ1-2; 7 bases fit TRBD1. V shed 6 bases and J 2 bases; nucleotides not matched to a gene: 6. Per the germline V gene, CDR1 is SNHLY and CDR2 is FYNNEI. The CDR3 loop spans 14 amino acids.

This clone was seen only once. This sequence joins TRBV11-3 and TRBJ2-1, with 9 bases that match TRBD2. CDR3 length equals 14 residues. The J segment lost 5 bases and the V segment lost 6 bases, leaving 5 bases of the junction unmatched. Germline values: CDR1 SGHNT, CDR2 YENEEA. In DNA form, the CDR3 reads TGTGCCAGCAGTCGACTAGCGGTAAACAATGAGCAGTTCTTC. Its protein is CASSRLAVNNEQFF.

The chain carries TRBV11-1 and TRBJ2-2; D is perhaps TRBD2 (6 bases). Germline CDR1 reads SGHAT; CDR2 reads FQDESV (reference sequence). The CDR3 loop spans 16 amino acids. Trimming stripped 3 bases from V and 1 base from J, with 12 bases between. The CDR3 DNA is TGTGCCAGCAGCTTGGTATGGGAGGTGAACACCGGGGAGCTGTTTTTT. As protein: CASSLVWEVNTGELFF.

The V gene is TRBV12-3 or TRBV12-4, the J gene TRBJ1-1, with D possibly being TRBD1 (5 bases). V was trimmed by 3 bases and J by 6 bases, leaving 8 bases between them. The CDR3 is 12 amino acids. In nucleotides, the CDR3 is TGTGCCAGCAGTTTTGGGGCCCCTGAAGCTTTCTTT. It specifies CASSFGAPEAFF.

The genes are TRBV21-1 and TRBJ2-7; TRBD2, as called in the table, went unchecked against the DNA. TRBV21-1 is reported as a pseudogene. This CDR3 contains 15 residues. CDR3 residues: CASTTRGCGRREQYF. The CDR3 region has the DNA TGTGCCAGCACCACTCGGGGGTGCGGGCGCCGCGAGCAGTACTTC.

The chain links TRBV11-2 to TRBJ2-7; D unclear. The ends were cut back, 1 base at V and 2 bases at J, with 6 bases in the middle. The germline CDR1 and CDR2 sequences are SGHAT and FQNNGV. CDR3 length equals 13 residues. The CDR3 protein is CASSLGAAYEQYF. The DNA of the CDR3 is TGTGCCAGCAGCTTAGGGGCCGCCTACGAGCAGTACTTC.

This CDR3 reads CASSLRTGNNQPQHF. The CDR3 DNA is TGTGCCAGTAGTCTCCGGACAGGGAACAATCAGCCCCAGCATTTT. V gene TRBV19 combines with J gene TRBJ1-5; 8 bases map to TRBD1. J gave up 3 bases and V 5 bases, and 6 bases lay outside the gene matches. The V gene's germline CDR1 is LNHDA and CDR2 SQIVND (reference sequence). CDR3 length equals 15 residues.

The chain couples TRBV9 to TRBJ1-3, with 8 bases matching TRBD1. Germline CDR1 reads SGDLS; CDR2 reads YYNGEE. J lost 1 base, V lost 0 bases, and 15 bases had no gene match. The CDR3 runs to 20 residues. In DNA, the CDR3 is TGTGCCAGCAGCGTAGAGTCGGGCGGCCGACAGGGGCCATCTGGAAACACCATATATTTT. Its translation is CASSVESGGRQGPSGNTIYF.

This chain joins TRBV11-2 and TRBJ2-1, with 11 bases that match TRBD2. Germline assignment: CDR1 SGHAT and CDR2 FQNNGV. The CDR3 extends over 19 amino acids. Losses at the gene ends were 4 bases for V and 0 bases for J; bases not matched to a gene: 11. In nucleotides, the CDR3 is TGTGCCAGCAGCTCCCCCGGACTAGCGGGCTTCGTCTCCTACAATGAGCAGTTCTTC. Translating it yields CASSSPGLAGFVSYNEQFF.

This clone has more than one count but fewer than ten. The chain recombines TRBV18 with TRBJ2-1, with 9 bases lining up with TRBD2. The CDR3 contains 14 residues. With 3 bases clipped from V and 8 bases from J, the junction kept 5 bases outside the gene matches. Germline V gene sequence: CDR1 KGHSH, CDR2 LQKENI. This CDR3 is CASSPSGSGDEQFF. As DNA, the CDR3 is TGTGCCAGCTCACCTAGCGGGAGTGGGGATGAGCAGTTCTTC. Full variable domain (rest looked up from reference TRBV18 and TRBJ2-1): NAGVMQNPRHLVRRRGQEARLRCSPMKGHSHVYWYRQLPEEGLKFMVYLQKENIIDESGMPKERFSAEFPKEGPSILRIQQVVRGDSAAYFCASSPSGSGDEQFFGPGTRLTVL.

CDR3 loop: CASSLLGRRNNEQFF. CDR3 nucleotide sequence: TGCGCCAGCAGCTTGTTGGGCAGGCGCAACAATGAGCAGTTCTTC. The gene calls are TRBV5-1 and TRBJ2-1; D remains unclear. This CDR3 is 15 amino acids long. Germline CDR1 reads SGHRS; CDR2 reads YFSETQ. The V end was cut by 1 base, the J end by 5 bases, with 13 bases between.

This clone showed up just once. The genes are TRBV5-1 and TRBJ2-7; D remains unclear. V lost 1 base, J lost 5 bases, and 7 bases lay in between. The CDR3 runs 12 residues. CDR1 is SGHRS, CDR2 YFSETQ, per germline. CDR3 sequence (DNA): TGCGCCAGCAGCTTGCTCGGAGACGAGCAGTACTTC. This translates into CASSLLGDEQYF.